This entry features one T cell receptor beta chain sequence. The protocol was immunoSEQ multiplex PCR, while the TCRdb copy is restricted to in-frame clones and leaves out a portion. The sample lists about 97,000 clones; about 85% were seen once. The data originate from a study of blood T cell repertoires in COVID-19. Germline CDR1 and CDR2: LNHDA and SQIVND (reference sequence). Trimming removed 1 base from V and 1 base from J, with 14 bases in between. The CDR3 is made up of 18 amino acids. The chain employs TRBV19 and TRBJ2-6, with D maybe TRBD1 (6 bases). The sequence was obtained from a man aged 50 or older with active COVID-19. The sequencing input was peripheral blood. CDR3 DNA: TGTGCCAGTAGTATAGTGGGCAGGGGTAATTCTGGGGCCAACGTCCTGACTTTC. Amino acids: CASSIVGRGNSGANVLTF.